These 32 T cell receptor beta chains share one sample of origin, sequenced in a study of blood T cell repertoires in COVID-19. TCRdb's copy holds only in-frame clones and misses some; the assay was immunoSEQ multiplex PCR. The table includes under 150,000 clones, about 88% detected once. The material sequenced was PBMCs or T cells enriched from blood (not recorded which). These receptors all come from a woman in her forties or fifties who had recovered from COVID-19.

The chain uses TRBV5-4 and TRBJ1-2; the D is unclear. V was clipped by 0 bases and J by 8 bases, with 8 bases between them. From germline, CDR1 is SGHNT and CDR2 YYREEE (reference sequence). This CDR3 is built from 12 residues. CDR3 nucleotide sequence: TGTGCCAGCAGCTTGGACAACCTGGGCTACACCTTC. It specifies CASSLDNLGYTF.

The V and J genes are TRBV18 and TRBJ2-2, with TRBD2 identical over 13 bases. Germline V gene sequence: CDR1 KGHSH, CDR2 LQKENI. The length of the CDR3 is 16 residues. The ends lost 2 bases at V and 6 bases at J; junction bases unmatched: 3. DNA for the CDR3: TGTGCCAGCTCACCAGGGACTAGCGGGGATGCCGGGGAGCTGTTTTTT. This sequence encodes CASSPGTSGDAGELFF.

This sequence joins TRBV3-1 (or the pseudogene TRBV3-2) and TRBJ2-3; the match to TRBD2 covers 7 bases. The CDR3 spans 15 residues. V shed 5 bases and J 0 bases; nucleotides not matched to a gene: 5. In germline, CDR1 is LGHDT, CDR2 YNNKEL (reference sequence). CDR3 sequence: CASSSGLTSTDTQYF. Written as DNA, the CDR3 is TGTGCCAGCAGCTCGGGACTAACTAGCACAGATACGCAGTATTTT.

The table lists this clone with a few counts. V usage is TRBV7-8 and J usage is TRBJ1-1; a weak D match, TRBD1 (6 bases). V was trimmed by 4 bases and J by 6 bases, leaving 18 bases between them. Germline-derived CDR1 and CDR2 are SGHVS and FQNEAQ. The CDR3 is made up of 15 amino acids. This CDR3 reads CASSSAQGHSAEAFF. The CDR3 DNA reads as TGTGCCAGCAGCTCCGCCCAGGGGCATTCTGCTGAAGCTTTCTTT.

The chain employs TRBV3-1 (or the pseudogene TRBV3-2) and TRBJ1-2, with a possible D match to TRBD1 (5 bases). V was pared by 2 bases and J by 3 bases, with 7 bases between. The CDR3 is made up of 13 amino acids. Germline CDR1 LGHDT, CDR2 YNNKEL (reference sequence). CDR3 nucleotides: TGTGCCAGCAGCCAAAGACAGCACTATGGCTACACCTTC. Encoded protein: CASSQRQHYGYTF.

The chain links TRBV27 to TRBJ1-6, with TRBD1 as a possible D gene (5 bases). The germline V gene encodes CDR1 MNHEY and CDR2 SMNVEV (reference sequence). Trimming removed 2 bases at V and 4 bases at J, with 12 bases between. The CDR3 extends over 16 amino acids. CDR3 residues: CASSLRGSLYNSPLHF. CDR3 nucleotides: TGTGCCAGCAGTTTAAGGGGCAGTCTTTATAATTCACCCCTCCACTTT.

The chain has TRBV6-1 and TRBJ1-6; the D gene is possibly TRBD1 (5 bases). The CDR3 covers 16 residues. The ends were cut back, 4 bases at V and 0 bases at J, with 10 bases in the middle. Germline assignment: CDR1 MNHNS and CDR2 SASEGT. The CDR3 nucleotides are TGTGCCAGCAGTGTTTCGGACAACTCCTATAATTCACCCCTCCACTTT. This encodes CASSVSDNSYNSPLHF.

V gene TRBV29-1 combines with J gene TRBJ2-5; no clear D. Germline CDR1 is SQVTM and CDR2 is ANQGSEA. This CDR3 is 13 amino acids long. Trimming cost V 2 bases and J 1 base, with 8 bases left between them. CDR3 nucleotide sequence: TGCAGCGTTGAACTGGCAGGCCAAGAGACCCAGTACTTC. Residues: CSVELAGQETQYF. Full variable domain (remainder filled in from reference TRBV29-1 and TRBJ2-5): SAVISQKPSRDICQRGTSLTIQCQVDSQVTMMFWYRQQPGQSLTLIATANQGSEATYESGFVIDKFPISRPNLTFSTLTVSNMSPEDSSIYLCSVELAGQETQYFGPGTRLLVL.

This chain connects TRBV27 to TRBJ2-5; 11 bases agree with TRBD2. There are 15 residues in the CDR3. V was pared by 6 bases and J by 7 bases, with 10 bases of the junction left unmatched. Looked up from germline, CDR1 is MNHEY and CDR2 is SMNVEV (reference sequence). CDR3: CASSSLAGGRGTQYF. DNA for the CDR3: TGTGCCAGCAGCTCCCTAGCGGGGGGCCGGGGGACCCAGTACTTC.

The chain carries TRBV27 and TRBJ1-5; D is unclear. Germline values: CDR1 MNHEY, CDR2 SMNVEV (reference sequence). Trimming stripped 2 bases from V and 1 base from J, with 3 bases between. CDR3 length: 13 residues. Here the CDR3 reads CASSLESNQPQHF. For the CDR3, the DNA is TGTGCCAGCAGTTTAGAGAGCAATCAGCCCCAGCATTTT.

This clone has just a few counts. The gene calls are TRBV20-1 and TRBJ1-1, with a possible D match to TRBD1 (5 bases). The CDR3 totals 10 residues. V lost 5 bases and J 8 bases, leaving 9 bases between the germline ends. Looked up from germline, CDR1 is DFQATT and CDR2 is SNEGSKA (reference sequence). CDR3 sequence reads: CSAGAMEAFF. The DNA of the CDR3 is TGCAGTGCTGGGGCCATGGAAGCTTTCTTT.

V usage is TRBV19 and J usage is TRBJ1-5; tentatively, D is TRBD1 (5 bases). Per the germline V gene, CDR1 is LNHDA and CDR2 is SQIVND (reference sequence). The CDR3 length is 13 residues. Trimming removed 6 bases at V and 3 bases at J, with 9 bases between. As DNA, the CDR3 is TGTGCCAGTAGACAGGTTAACAATCAGCCCCAGCATTTT. It specifies CASRQVNNQPQHF.

The gene calls are TRBV3-1 (or the pseudogene TRBV3-2) and TRBJ2-3; 9 positions agree with TRBD1. After removal of 3 bases from V and 5 bases from J, the junction contained 6 bases not matched to a gene. The CDR3 extends over 15 amino acids. CDR1 is LGHDT, CDR2 YNNKEL, per germline (reference sequence). This CDR3 reads CASSQSRDREDTQYF. The CDR3, as DNA: TGTGCCAGCAGCCAGTCCCGGGACAGGGAAGATACGCAGTATTTT.

V and J are TRBV7-6 and TRBJ2-5; 7 nucleotides agree with TRBD1. Losses at the gene ends were 3 bases for V and 5 bases for J; bases not matched to a gene: 3. This CDR3 contains 13 residues. From germline, CDR1 is SGHVS and CDR2 FNYEAQ. CDR3 sequence (DNA): TGTGCCAGCAGCTTTAGGGGGCTGGAGACCCAGTACTTC. Translated: CASSFRGLETQYF.

The chain couples TRBV11-2 to TRBJ2-7, with D maybe TRBD2 (6 bases). The CDR3 has 14 residues. Looked up from germline, CDR1 is SGHAT and CDR2 is FQNNGV. V was clipped by 0 bases and J by 2 bases, with 8 bases between them. The CDR3 region has the DNA TGTGCCAGCAGCTTAGAGGAGGGGCCCTACGAGCAGTACTTC. Amino acids: CASSLEEGPYEQYF.

The V and J genes are TRBV14 and TRBJ1-5; D gene ambiguous. V shed 1 base and J shed 0 bases, with 10 bases lying between them. Germline CDR1 and CDR2: SGHDN and FVKESK. The CDR3 covers 16 residues. The CDR3 DNA is TGTGCCAGCAGCCAAGCTACTGCCTATAGCAATCAGCCCCAGCATTTT. It encodes CASSQATAYSNQPQHF. The variable domain in full, with the rest retrieved from reference TRBV14 and TRBJ1-5, is EAGVTQFPSHSVIEKGQTVTLRCDPISGHDNLYWYRRVMGKEIKFLLHFVKESKQDESGMPNNRFLAERTGGTYSTLKVQPAELEDSGVYFCASSQATAYSNQPQHFGDGTRLSIL.

The V and J genes are TRBV10-1 and TRBJ2-7; D is unresolved. The CDR3 loop spans 9 amino acids. Germline CDR1 reads WNHNN; CDR2 reads SYGVQD (reference sequence). V was trimmed by 8 bases and J by 3 bases, leaving 2 bases between them. The CDR3 is CASLYEQYF. The CDR3 bases are TGCGCCAGCCTCTACGAGCAGTACTTC.

The gene calls are TRBV6-4 and TRBJ2-5, with TRBD2 identical over 8 bases. The CDR3 totals 17 residues. Looked up from germline, CDR1 is MRHNA and CDR2 is SNTAGT. V gave up 6 bases and J gave up 5 bases; unmatched junction bases: 17. The CDR3 protein is CASSPPLLRGEGETQYF. The CDR3 bases are TGTGCCAGCAGCCCTCCCTTGCTGCGGGGGGAGGGGGAGACCCAGTACTTC.

The chain carries TRBV4-1 and TRBJ2-3, with 9 bases fitting TRBD1. The CDR3 length is 17 residues. J gave up 4 bases and V 5 bases, and 13 bases lay outside the gene matches. The germline gives CDR1 MGHRA, CDR2 YSYEKL. Here the CDR3 reads CASSGTPGQGFPDTQYF. The CDR3 nucleotides are TGCGCCAGCAGCGGCACGCCGGGACAGGGTTTCCCAGATACGCAGTATTTT.

The rearrangement uses TRBV7-2 and TRBJ1-1; TRBD1 agrees at 11 bases. The CDR3 is 14 amino acids. The V and J ends lost 5 bases and 11 bases, in that order; junction bases with no gene match: 10. Per the germline V gene, CDR1 is SGHTA and CDR2 is FQGNSA. The CDR3 DNA follows: TGTGCCAGCAGCGACCGGGACAGGGGGACTGGGGCTTTCTTT. As protein: CASSDRDRGTGAFF.

CDR3 protein: CASSPRLAEETQYF. In DNA form, the CDR3 reads TGTGCCAGCAGTCCCCGACTAGCGGAAGAGACCCAGTACTTC. J is TRBJ2-5 and V is TRBV6-5; TRBD2 matches at 9 bases. From germline, CDR1 is MNHEY and CDR2 SVGAGI. Trimming took 5 bases from V and 3 from J; bases not matched to a gene: 4. CDR3 length equals 14 residues.

The chain's CDR3 is CASSSDIQRGAYEQFF. CDR3 DNA sequence: TGTGCCAGCAGCTCCGATATCCAGCGGGGGGCCTATGAGCAGTTCTTC. J is TRBJ2-1 and V is TRBV7-2; the match to TRBD2 covers 9 bases. There are 16 residues in the CDR3. In germline, CDR1 is SGHTA, CDR2 FQGNSA. The V segment lost 4 bases and the J segment 8 bases; nucleotides outside the gene matches: 12.

The chain is built from TRBV15 and TRBJ2-1; 13 bases fit TRBD2. The trim removed 1 base at V and 4 bases at J, leaving 10 bases unmatched. CDR1 and CDR2 (germline): LNHNV, YYDKDF (reference sequence). There are 19 residues in the CDR3. CDR3 sequence: CATSRVRARLAGGYNEQFF. The CDR3 coding sequence is TGTGCCACCAGCAGAGTAAGAGCCCGACTAGCGGGGGGTTACAATGAGCAGTTCTTC.

V and J are TRBV2 and TRBJ2-1; 8 bases align to TRBD1. The germline CDR1 and CDR2 sequences are SNHLY and FYNNEI. J gave up 3 bases and V 11 bases, and 6 bases lay outside the gene matches. CDR3 size: 13 residues. CDR3 nucleotide sequence: TGTGCCGGAAGGACAGGGTACTACAATGAGCAGTTCTTC. It specifies CAGRTGYYNEQFF.

The V call is TRBV6-5, the J call TRBJ1-2, with 7 bases fitting TRBD1. This CDR3 is 14 amino acids long. The germline V gene has CDR1 MNHEY and CDR2 SVGAGI. V shed 6 bases, J shed 4 bases, and the junction held 8 bases outside the gene matches. CDR3 residues: CASSLGDSLYGYTF. The CDR3 DNA sequence: TGTGCCAGCAGCCTCGGGGACAGCCTCTATGGCTACACCTTC.

The chain links TRBV5-6 to TRBJ2-6; no reliable D call. Germline CDR1 and CDR2: SGHDT and YYEEEE. This CDR3 has 16 residues. V was clipped by 0 bases and J by 4 bases, with 11 bases between them. This CDR3 reads CASSLGTVPGANVLTF. In nucleotides, the CDR3 is TGTGCCAGCAGCTTGGGAACAGTACCCGGGGCCAACGTCCTGACTTTC.

The V call is TRBV11-1, the J call TRBJ2-3; tentative D call: TRBD2 (6 bases). The CDR3 covers 15 residues. V lost 4 bases and J lost 2, with 13 bases in between. Per the germline V gene, CDR1 is SGHAT and CDR2 is FQDESV (reference sequence). This CDR3 is CASSSLSGFTDTQYF. CDR3 DNA sequence: TGTGCCAGCAGCTCCCTTAGCGGATTCACAGATACGCAGTATTTT.

This chain uses TRBV19 with TRBJ2-7; TRBD1 matches at 7 bases. Germline CDR1 and CDR2: LNHDA and SQIVND (reference sequence). This CDR3 contains 15 residues. With 7 bases clipped from V and 3 bases from J, the junction kept 12 bases outside the gene matches. The CDR3 bases are TGTGCCAGTACCCGGACAGGCGAAGCCTTCTACGAGCAGTACTTC. This sequence encodes CASTRTGEAFYEQYF.

This clone is a singleton in its sample. V is TRBV3-1 (or the pseudogene TRBV3-2) and J is TRBJ1-5, with D hard to call. CDR1 is LGHDT, CDR2 YNNKEL, per germline (reference sequence). The length of the CDR3 is 17 residues. V was trimmed by 2 bases and J by 6 bases, leaving 20 bases between them. The CDR3 sequence is CASSQNLGRSRAQPQHF. The CDR3 DNA reads TGTGCCAGCAGCCAAAATCTCGGCAGGTCTCGAGCTCAGCCCCAGCATTTT.

The genes are TRBV24-1 and TRBJ1-1, with D unresolved. CDR1 is KGHDR and CDR2 is SFDVKD in the germline V gene. CDR3 length: 15 amino acids. V was shortened by 3 bases and J by 1 base, with 11 bases between the two germline ends. CDR3 sequence reads: CATSDPRSSNTEAFF. The DNA for the CDR3 is TGTGCCACCAGTGATCCGCGCTCTTCGAACACTGAAGCTTTCTTT.

In this sample, this clone turned up once. V usage is TRBV11-3 and J usage is TRBJ1-2, with 7 bases aligning to TRBD1. The CDR3 totals 12 residues. The V gene end was trimmed by 5 bases and the J gene end by 10 bases; junction bases not matched to a gene: 7. Germline loops: CDR1 SGHNT, CDR2 YENEEA. DNA for the CDR3: TGTGCCAGCAGCATCGGGACAGCCGACTACACCTTC. This encodes CASSIGTADYTF.

CDR3 in DNA: TGTGCCAGCAGCTTTGGGCTAAAAGAGACCCAGTACTTC. This gives the protein CASSFGLKETQYF. V usage is TRBV7-9 and J usage is TRBJ2-5; no clear D gene. CDR3 length equals 13 residues. In germline, CDR1 is SEHNR, CDR2 FQNEAQ (reference sequence). V lost 3 bases to trimming and J lost 3 bases, with 8 bases between them. The entire variable domain, with the rest obtained from reference TRBV7-9 and TRBJ2-5, is as follows: DTGVSQNPRHKITKRGQNVTFRCDPISEHNRLYWYRQTLGQGPEFLTYFQNEAQLEKSRLLSDRFSAERPKGSFSTLEIQRTEQGDSAMYLCASSFGLKETQYFGPGTRLLVL.